This note documents a single T cell receptor (beta chain) sequence. The data derive from a study of blood T cell repertoires in COVID-19. Looking at the study overall: Spain, Italy and the United States supplied samples that represented acute and convalescent COVID-19. PBMCs, B-cell-depleted T cells, or T cells were the source of the cDNA or gDNA that made up the material.

Per the original data handling: By means of reference gene primer amplification, nucleated cell counts were estimated. TCRdb keeps only in-frame clones here, not all; method: immunoSEQ multiplex PCR. V, J and clone size reflect that table, while D and trimming were determined from the DNA. Here the sample spans about 280,000 clones, 75% to 85% being singletons. V lost 3 bases to trimming and J lost 4 bases; unmatched junction nucleotides: 3. CDR3 length equals 14 residues. Germline assignment: CDR1 LGHDT and CDR2 YNNKEL (reference sequence). The source of this sequence is a man between 45 and 60 years old with active or convalescent COVID-19. The rearrangement uses TRBV3-1 (or the pseudogene TRBV3-2) and TRBJ2-1, with 7 bases that match TRBD1. Sequencing input: peripheral blood. The CDR3 loop is CASSQGQRYNEQFF. CDR3 nucleotide sequence: TGTGCCAGCAGCCAGGGACAGCGATACAATGAGCAGTTCTTC.